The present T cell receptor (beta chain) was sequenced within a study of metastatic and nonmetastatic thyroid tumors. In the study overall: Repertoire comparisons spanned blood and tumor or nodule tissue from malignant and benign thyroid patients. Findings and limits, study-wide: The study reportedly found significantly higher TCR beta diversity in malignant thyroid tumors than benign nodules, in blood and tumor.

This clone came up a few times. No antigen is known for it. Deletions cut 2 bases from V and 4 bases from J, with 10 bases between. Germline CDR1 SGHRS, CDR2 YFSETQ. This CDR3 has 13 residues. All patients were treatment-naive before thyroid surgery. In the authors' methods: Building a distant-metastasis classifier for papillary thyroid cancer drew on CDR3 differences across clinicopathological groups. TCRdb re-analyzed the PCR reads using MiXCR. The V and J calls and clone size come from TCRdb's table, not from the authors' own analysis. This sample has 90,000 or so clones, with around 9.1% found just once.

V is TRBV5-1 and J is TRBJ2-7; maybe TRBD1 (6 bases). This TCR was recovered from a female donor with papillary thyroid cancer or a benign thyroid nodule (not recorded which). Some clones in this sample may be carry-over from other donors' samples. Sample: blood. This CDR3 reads CASSLEQGYEQYF. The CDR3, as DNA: TGCGCCAGCAGCTTAGAACAGGGTTACGAGCAGTACTTC.